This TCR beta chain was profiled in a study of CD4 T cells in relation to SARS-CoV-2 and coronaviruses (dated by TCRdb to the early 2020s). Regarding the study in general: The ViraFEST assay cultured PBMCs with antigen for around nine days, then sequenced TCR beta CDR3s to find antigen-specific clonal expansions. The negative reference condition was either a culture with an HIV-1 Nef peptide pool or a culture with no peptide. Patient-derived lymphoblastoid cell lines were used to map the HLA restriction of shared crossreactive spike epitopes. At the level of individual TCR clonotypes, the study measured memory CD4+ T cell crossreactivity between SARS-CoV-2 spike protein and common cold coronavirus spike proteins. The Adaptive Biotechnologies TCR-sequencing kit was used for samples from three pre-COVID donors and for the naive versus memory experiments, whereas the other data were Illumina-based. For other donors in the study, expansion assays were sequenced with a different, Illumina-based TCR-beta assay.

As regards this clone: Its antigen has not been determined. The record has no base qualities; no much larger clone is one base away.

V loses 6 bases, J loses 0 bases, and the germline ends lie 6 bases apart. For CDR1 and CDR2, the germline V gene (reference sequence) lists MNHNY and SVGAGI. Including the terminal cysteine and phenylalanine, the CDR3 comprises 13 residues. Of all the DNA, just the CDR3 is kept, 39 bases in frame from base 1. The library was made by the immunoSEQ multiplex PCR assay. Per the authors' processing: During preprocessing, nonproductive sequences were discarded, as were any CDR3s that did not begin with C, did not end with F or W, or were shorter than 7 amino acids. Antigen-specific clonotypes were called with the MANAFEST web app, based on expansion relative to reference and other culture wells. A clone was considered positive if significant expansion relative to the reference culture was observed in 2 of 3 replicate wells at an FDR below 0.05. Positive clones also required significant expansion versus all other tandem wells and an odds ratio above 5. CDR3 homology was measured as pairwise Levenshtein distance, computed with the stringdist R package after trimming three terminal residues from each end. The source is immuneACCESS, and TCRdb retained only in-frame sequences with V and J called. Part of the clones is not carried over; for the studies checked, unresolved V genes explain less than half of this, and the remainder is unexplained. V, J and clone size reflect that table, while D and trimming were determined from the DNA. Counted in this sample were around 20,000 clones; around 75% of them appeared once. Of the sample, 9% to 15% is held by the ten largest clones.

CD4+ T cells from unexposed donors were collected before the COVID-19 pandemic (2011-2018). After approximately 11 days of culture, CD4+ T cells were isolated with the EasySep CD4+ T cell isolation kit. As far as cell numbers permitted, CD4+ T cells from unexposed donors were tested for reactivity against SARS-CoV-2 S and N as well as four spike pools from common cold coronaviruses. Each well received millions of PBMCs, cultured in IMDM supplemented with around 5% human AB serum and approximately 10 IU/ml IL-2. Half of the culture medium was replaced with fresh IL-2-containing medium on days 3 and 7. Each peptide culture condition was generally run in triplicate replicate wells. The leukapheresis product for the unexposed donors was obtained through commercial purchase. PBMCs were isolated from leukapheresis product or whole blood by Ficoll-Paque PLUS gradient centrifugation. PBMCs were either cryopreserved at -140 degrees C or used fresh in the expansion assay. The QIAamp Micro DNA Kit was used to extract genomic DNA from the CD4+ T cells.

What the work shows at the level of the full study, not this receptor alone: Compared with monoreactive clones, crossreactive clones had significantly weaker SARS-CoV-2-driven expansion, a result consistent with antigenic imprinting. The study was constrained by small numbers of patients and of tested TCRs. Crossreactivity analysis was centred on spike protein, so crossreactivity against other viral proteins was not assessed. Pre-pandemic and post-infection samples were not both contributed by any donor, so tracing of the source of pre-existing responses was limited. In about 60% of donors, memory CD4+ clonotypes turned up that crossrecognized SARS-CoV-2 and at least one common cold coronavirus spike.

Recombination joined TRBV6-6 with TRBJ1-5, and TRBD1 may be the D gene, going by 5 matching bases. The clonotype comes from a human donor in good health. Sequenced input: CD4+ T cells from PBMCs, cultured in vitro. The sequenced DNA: TGTGCCAGCAGGAGGGGTAGCAATCAGCCCCAGCATTTT. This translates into CASRRGSNQPQHF.